The 20 T cell receptor beta chains below come from one sample, sequenced in a study of cytomegalovirus exposure and HLA in healthy donors. Amplification used 60 Vbeta primers and 13 Jbeta primers. The protocol was immunoSEQ multiplex PCR, while the TCRdb copy is restricted to in-frame clones and leaves out a portion. The repertoire consists of approximately 210,000 clones, with more than 75% occurring once and the leading ten covering approximately 1.7%. The specimen was PBMCs. The receptors were sampled from a woman aged 18-29 years in good health and CMV-seronegative.

This clone was recorded only once. CDR3 DNA sequence: TGTGCCAGCAGCGCGGGACTAGCGATACAAGAGACCCAGTACTTC. Translation: CASSAGLAIQETQYF. The chain is built from TRBV6-1 and TRBJ2-5; the match to TRBD2 covers 10 bases. With 6 bases clipped from V and 2 bases from J, the junction kept 6 bases outside the gene matches. The germline CDR1 and CDR2 sequences are MNHNS and SASEGT. The CDR3 extends over 15 amino acids.

V and J are TRBV11-3 and TRBJ2-1; no reliable D call. Trimming removed 1 base from V and 2 bases from J, with 6 bases in between. The CDR3 consists of 14 residues. Germline-derived CDR1 and CDR2 are SGHNT and YENEEA. In nucleotides, the CDR3 is TGTGCCAGCAGCTTAGGTGCGGCCTACAATGAGCAGTTCTTC. Residues: CASSLGAAYNEQFF.

The rearrangement joins TRBV6-5 to TRBJ1-1; 8 bases are shared with TRBD1. Losses at the gene ends were 5 bases for V and 8 bases for J; bases not matched to a gene: 4. This CDR3 has 12 amino acids. Germline lookup yields CDR1 MNHEY and CDR2 SVGAGI. CDR3 loop: CASSPDRAEAFF. As DNA, the CDR3 is TGTGCCAGCAGTCCGGACAGGGCGGAAGCTTTCTTT.

This clone showed up just a few times. The chain is built from TRBV2 and TRBJ1-1; D remains ambiguous. The length of the CDR3 is 14 residues. The germline V and J ends were trimmed by 1 base and 2 bases, with 8 bases remaining between them. Germline CDR1 SNHLY, CDR2 FYNNEI. CDR3 loop: CASSEVIENTEAFF. The DNA of the CDR3 is TGTGCCAGCAGTGAAGTGATAGAAAACACTGAAGCTTTCTTT. The variable domain in full, completed from reference TRBV2 and TRBJ1-1, reads EPEVTQTPSHQVTQMGQEVILRCVPISNHLYFYWYRQILGQKVEFLVSFYNNEISEKSEIFDDQFSVERPDGSNFTLKIRSTKLEDSAMYFCASSEVIENTEAFFGQGTRLTVV.

This chain uses TRBV7-2 with TRBJ2-7; 9 bases map to TRBD2. The V gene end was trimmed by 0 bases and the J gene end by 4 bases; junction bases not matched to a gene: 4. Looked up from germline, CDR1 is SGHTA and CDR2 is FQGNSA. This CDR3 has 15 residues. CDR3 DNA: TGTGCCAGCAGCTTAGCTAGCGGGAGAAGGTACGAGCAGTACTTC. Translated: CASSLASGRRYEQYF.

V and J are TRBV30 and TRBJ2-2; the match to TRBD2 covers 8 bases. CDR1 is GTSNPN and CDR2 is SVGIG in the germline V gene (reference sequence). V lost 6 bases and J lost 6; bases outside the gene matches: 15. The CDR3 loop spans 16 amino acids. The CDR3 protein is CACIPHGGGSAGELFF. The CDR3 nucleotides are TGTGCCTGCATACCCCACGGGGGGGGTTCGGCCGGGGAGCTGTTTTTT.

This clone has just one count. The chain couples TRBV30 to TRBJ2-2; tentative D call: TRBD2 (6 bases). V dropped 1 base and J dropped 7 bases, with 10 bases sitting between them. CDR3 length: 13 residues. CDR1 is GTSNPN and CDR2 is SVGIG in the germline V gene (reference sequence). DNA of the CDR3: TGTGCCTGGAGTGACGGAGGGAACGGGGAGCTGTTTTTT. Translation gives CAWSDGGNGELFF. The full variable domain, its missing parts supplied by reference TRBV30 and TRBJ2-2, is SQTIHQWPATLVQPVGSPLSLECTVEGTSNPNLYWYRQAAGRGLQLLFYSVGIGQISSEVPQNLSASRPQDRQFILSSKKLLLSDSGFYLCAWSDGGNGELFFGEGSRLTVL.

The chain links TRBV6-1 to TRBJ2-7; tentatively, D is TRBD2 (5 bases). There are 15 residues in the CDR3. Germline-derived CDR1 and CDR2 are MNHNS and SASEGT. The V end was cut by 4 bases, the J end by 1 base, with 14 bases between. The CDR3 is CASSVGLGHSYEQYF. CDR3 sequence (DNA): TGTGCCAGCAGTGTAGGACTGGGTCATTCCTACGAGCAGTACTTC.

V gene TRBV28 combines with J gene TRBJ2-6; TRBD1 aligns across 8 bases. V lost 3 bases to trimming and J lost 1 base; unmatched junction nucleotides: 8. Germline assignment: CDR1 MDHEN and CDR2 SYDVKM. This CDR3 is 18 amino acids long. The CDR3 loop reads CASSFSGGAGSGANVLTF. DNA for the CDR3: TGTGCCAGCAGTTTTTCAGGGGGCGCAGGGTCTGGGGCCAACGTCCTGACTTTC.

The rearrangement uses TRBV28 and TRBJ1-1; 8 bases align to TRBD1. Germline V gene data show CDR1 as MDHEN and CDR2 as SYDVKM. With 6 bases clipped from V and 1 base from J, the junction kept 7 bases outside the gene matches. CDR3 length: 15 residues. The CDR3 DNA is TGTGCCAGCAGCTCCCCGGACAGGGCGAACACTGAAGCTTTCTTT. Translating it yields CASSSPDRANTEAFF.

The J gene is TRBJ1-1, the V gene TRBV18; D possibly corresponds to TRBD1 (5 bases). V lost 3 bases, J lost 2 bases, and 10 bases lay in between. The CDR3 has 14 residues. The germline V gene encodes CDR1 KGHSH and CDR2 LQKENI. In DNA form, the CDR3 reads TGTGCCAGCTCACCCCAGGGCTTAAACACTGAAGCTTTCTTT. This encodes CASSPQGLNTEAFF.

V usage is TRBV11-2 and J usage is TRBJ1-3; 10 bases are shared with TRBD1. V dropped 5 bases and J dropped 3; count of bases not matched to a gene: 7. The CDR3 runs 16 residues. The germline CDR1 and CDR2 sequences are SGHAT and FQNNGV. The CDR3 sequence is CASSRRQGASGNTIYF. CDR3 in DNA: TGTGCCAGCAGCCGAAGACAGGGGGCGAGTGGAAACACCATATATTTT.

This rearrangement joins TRBV5-1 to TRBJ1-4, with D unresolved. With 5 bases removed from V and 7 bases from J, the gap between germline ends came to 15 bases. Germline values: CDR1 SGHRS, CDR2 YFSETQ. This CDR3 region has 14 residues. Here the CDR3 DNA reads TGCGCCAGCAGGGAAGGAGGTTCCGGTGAAAAACTGTTTTTT. It yields the protein CASREGGSGEKLFF.

The V gene is TRBV30, the J gene TRBJ1-2; 8 bases are a match to TRBD1. This CDR3 has 13 residues. The junction had 6 bases not matched to a gene; V was cut back by 3 bases and J by 6 bases. CDR1 and CDR2 from the germline V gene are GTSNPN and SVGIG (reference sequence). The CDR3 coding sequence is TGTGCCTGGAGACTACAGGGGGGTCATGGCTACACCTTC. This codes for CAWRLQGGHGYTF.

The chain joins TRBV4-2 to TRBJ2-7; TRBD2 agrees at 7 bases. The CDR3 runs to 15 residues. From germline, CDR1 is LGHNA and CDR2 YNFKEQ. V was pared by 0 bases and J by 0 bases, with 2 bases of the junction left unmatched. CDR3 amino acids: CASSQEGGSSYEQYF. The DNA for the CDR3 is TGTGCCAGCAGCCAAGAGGGGGGGAGCTCCTACGAGCAGTACTTC.

The chain joins TRBV5-6 to TRBJ1-2; D might be TRBD1 (5 bases). The CDR3 totals 14 residues. CDR1 is SGHDT, CDR2 YYEEEE, per germline. V was clipped by 0 bases and J by 8 bases, with 14 bases between them. The CDR3 loop is CASSLGRQLEGYTF. For the CDR3, the DNA is TGTGCCAGCAGCTTGGGTCGACAGTTGGAGGGCTACACCTTC.

The rearrangement links TRBV7-9 to TRBJ1-1; TRBD1 is a possible D gene (5 bases). This CDR3 spans 13 amino acids. CDR1 is SEHNR and CDR2 is FQNEAQ in the germline V gene (reference sequence). V was pared by 0 bases and J by 6 bases, with 8 bases between. CDR3 DNA sequence: TGTGCCAGCAGCTTAGCGGGGCAGCCTGAAGCTTTCTTT. It translates to CASSLAGQPEAFF.

CDR3 amino acids: CASSRGGTGAYYNEQFF. As DNA, the CDR3 is TGTGCCAGTAGTAGGGGGGGGACAGGCGCATACTACAATGAGCAGTTCTTC. This sequence joins TRBV19 and TRBJ2-1, with D possibly being TRBD1 (8 bases). The CDR3 loop spans 17 amino acids. Germline assignment: CDR1 LNHDA and CDR2 SQIVND (reference sequence). V lost 4 bases, J lost 3 bases, and 19 bases lay in between. The entire variable domain, with the rest obtained from reference TRBV19 and TRBJ2-1, is as follows: DGGITQSPKYLFRKEGQNVTLSCEQNLNHDAMYWYRQDPGQGLRLIYYSQIVNDFQKGDIAEGYSVSREKKESFPLTVTSAQKNPTAFYLCASSRGGTGAYYNEQFFGPGTRLTVL.

This clone came up once. The chain couples TRBV5-1 to TRBJ1-2; 9 nucleotides align to TRBD1. The germline CDR1 and CDR2 sequences are SGHRS and YFSETQ. The CDR3 contains 15 residues. V was pared by 2 bases and J by 3 bases, with 5 bases of the junction left unmatched. The CDR3 sequence is CASSLRGQGDYGYTF. CDR3 coding DNA: TGCGCCAGCAGCTTACGGGGACAGGGCGACTATGGCTACACCTTC.

This clone was seen a single time. The rearrangement links TRBV7-9 to TRBJ2-5, with TRBD1 as a possible D gene (6 bases). The CDR3 runs 14 residues. Trimming removed 5 bases from V and 9 bases from J, with 19 bases in between. Germline assignment: CDR1 SEHNR and CDR2 FQNEAQ (reference sequence). CDR3 sequence (DNA): TGTGCCAGCAGCACCTCCGGGTGGGGGCCTGCCCAGTACTTC. Its translation is CASSTSGWGPAQYF.